Listed below are T cell receptor beta chains from one sample, sequenced in a study of blood T cells in healthy people across ages. TCRdb independently ran MiXCR on the 5' RACE reads; one entry per CDR3 protein. The sample has roughly 1.9 million distinct CDR3 sequences; 39% are singletons. Sample: blood. The receptors originated from a human donor in good health. The CDR3 runs from the conserved cysteine through the conserved F or W. D genes are given only for firm matches. Size tells how often a clone was seen (once, few, many) or the class of an expanded clone, and some rows leave it out.

d_gene | j_gene | len | abundance | v_gene | CDR3aa | CDR3nt
TRBD2 | TRBJ2-1 | 14 | . | TRBV12-3/TRBV12-4 | CASSSSGGHYEQFF | TGTGCCAGCAGTTCTAGCGGGGGGCACTATGAGCAGTTCTTC
. | TRBJ1-2 | 14 | few | TRBV6-6 | CASSSTQEGYGYTF | TGTGCCAGCAGTTCCACCCAGGAGGGCTATGGCTACACCTTC
TRBD1 | TRBJ1-4 | 14 | . | TRBV4-1 | CASTTRTGEEKLFF | TGCGCCAGCACCACTCGGACAGGGGAGGAAAAACTGTTTTTT
. | TRBJ2-1 | 15 | few | TRBV7-2 | CASSLGLEGLNEQFF | TGTGCCAGCAGCTTAGGATTGGAGGGGCTGAATGAGCAGTTCTTC
. | TRBJ2-4 | 15 | once | TRBV20-1 | CSATELVTAKNIQYF | TGCAGTGCTACCGAACTAGTGACGGCCAAAAACATTCAGTACTTC
TRBD2 | TRBJ2-5 | 14 | many | TRBV4-1 | CASRRTSGQETQYF | TGCGCCAGCAGGCGGACTAGCGGCCAAGAGACCCAGTACTTC
. | TRBJ2-7 | 14 | few | TRBV6-2/TRBV6-3 | CASSYSPGLDEQYF | TGTGCCAGCAGTTACTCTCCAGGCTTAGACGAGCAGTACTTC
TRBD1 | TRBJ2-5 | 15 | . | TRBV10-3 | CAISDQGALGETQYF | TGTGCCATCAGTGATCAGGGGGCGCTAGGAGAGACCCAGTACTTC
. | TRBJ2-3 | 14 | . | TRBV4-3 | CASSQEWDSDTQYF | TGCGCCAGCAGCCAAGAGTGGGACTCTGATACGCAGTATTTT
. | TRBJ2-7 | 13 | . | TRBV20-1 | CSAEPGEAYEQYF | TGCAGTGCAGAGCCGGGTGAAGCCTACGAGCAGTACTTC
TRBD1 | TRBJ2-3 | 17 | few | TRBV4-3 | CASSQARGQGAPDTQYF | TGCGCCAGCAGCCAAGCCAGGGGGCAGGGGGCCCCAGATACGCAGTATTTT
. | TRBJ2-6 | 18 | . | TRBV15 | CATISGIMTEPGANVLTF | TGTGCCACCATCTCAGGAATCATGACTGAGCCTGGGGCCAACGTCCTGACTTTC
. | TRBJ1-2 | 14 | . | TRBV7-2 | CASSLAGRLHGYTF | TGTGCCAGCAGCTTAGCGGGCAGGTTGCATGGCTACACCTTC
. | TRBJ2-5 | 15 | . | TRBV5-1 | CASSLTPGRQETQYF | TGCGCCAGCAGCTTGACCCCGGGGCGGCAAGAGACCCAGTACTTC
. | TRBJ2-7 | 14 | . | TRBV25-1 | CAGSEFGEPGEQYF | TGTGCCGGCAGTGAATTCGGAGAGCCTGGGGAGCAGTACTTC
. | TRBJ2-1 | 17 | few | TRBV3-1 | CASSQVGGRGNYNEQFF | TGTGCCAGCAGCCAAGTAGGTGGTAGGGGGAACTACAATGAGCAGTTCTTC
. | TRBJ2-5 | 12 | . | TRBV29-1 | CAGRTVEETQYF | TGTGCGGGGAGAACTGTAGAAGAGACCCAGTACTTC
. | TRBJ1-1 | 12 | few | TRBV20-1 | CSAPRTWAEAFF | TGCAGTGCCCCCAGGACCTGGGCTGAAGCTTTCTTT
TRBD1 | TRBJ2-5 | 14 | . | TRBV20-1 | CSATFDRGRDEQYF | TGCAGTGCTACCTTCGACAGGGGAAGAGATGAGCAGTACTTC
. | TRBJ2-1 | 14 | . | TRBV20-1 | CSARSGSTYNEQFF | TGCAGTGCTAGATCGGGGTCTACTTACAATGAGCAGTTCTTC
. | TRBJ1-1 | 14 | . | TRBV7-8 | CASSWDRSNTEAFF | TGTGCCAGCAGCTGGGACCGATCGAACACTGAAGCTTTCTTT
. | TRBJ1-1 | 17 | . | TRBV10-3 | CAISESIYGNPSTEAFF | TGTGCCATCAGTGAGTCGATTTACGGAAACCCGAGCACTGAAGCTTTCTTT
. | TRBJ2-2 | 17 | . | TRBV4-2 | CASSQVGSGPYTGELFF | TGTGCCAGCAGCCAAGTTGGGTCAGGCCCATACACCGGGGAGCTGTTTTTT
TRBD1 | TRBJ1-2 | 12 | . | TRBV20-1 | CRARDRGYGYTF | TGCAGGGCTAGGGACAGGGGCTATGGCTACACCTTC
. | TRBJ1-2 | 13 | . | TRBV12-3/TRBV12-4 | CASSSPSTYGYTF | TGTGCCAGCAGTTCCCCCTCTACATATGGCTACACCTTC